The entry that follows covers one T cell receptor (beta chain) sequence. The primer mix had 60 Vbeta and 13 Jbeta primers. Data came from immunoSEQ multiplex PCR; TCRdb stores just in-frame clones and leaves some out. This listing includes 75,000 to 80,000 clones. This sample stems from a study of cytomegalovirus exposure and HLA in healthy donors. Germline CDR1 SGHTS, CDR2 YDEGEE. Trimming took 1 base from V and 0 from J, leaving 14 bases between them. The CDR3 is 17 amino acids. The TCR originated in a man in his late teens or twenties in good health and CMV-seropositive. The chain recombines TRBV5-8 with TRBJ1-3; D is undetermined. What was sequenced was PBMCs. CDR3 coding DNA: TGTGCCAGCAGCTTGCTCGGAAGACTAACCTCTGGAAACACCATATATTTT. Encoded protein: CASSLLGRLTSGNTIYF.